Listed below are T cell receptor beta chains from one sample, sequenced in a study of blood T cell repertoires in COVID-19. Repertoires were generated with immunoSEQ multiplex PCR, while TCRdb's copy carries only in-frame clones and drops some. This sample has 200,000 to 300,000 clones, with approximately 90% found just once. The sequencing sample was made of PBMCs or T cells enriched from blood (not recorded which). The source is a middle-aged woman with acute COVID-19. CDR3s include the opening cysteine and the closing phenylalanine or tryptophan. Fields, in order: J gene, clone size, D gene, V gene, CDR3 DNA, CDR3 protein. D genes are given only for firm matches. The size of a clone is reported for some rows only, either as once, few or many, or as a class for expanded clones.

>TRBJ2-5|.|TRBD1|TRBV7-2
TGTGCCAGCAGCTGGACAGGGGGGCAGCCACAAGAGACCCAGTACTTC
CASSWTGGQPQETQYF
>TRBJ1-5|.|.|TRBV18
TGTGCCAGCTCACCGGAGGGTGGAGGCAATCAGCCCCAGCATTTT
CASSPEGGGNQPQHF
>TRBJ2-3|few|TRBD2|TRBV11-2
TGTGCCAGCAGCCGCGGACTAGCGGGGTCCACAGATACGCAGTATTTT
CASSRGLAGSTDTQYF
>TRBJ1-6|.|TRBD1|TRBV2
TGTGCCAGCAGAGCGGACAGGGTGAATAATTCACCCCTCCACTTT
CASRADRVNNSPLHF
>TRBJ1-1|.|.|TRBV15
TGTGCCACCAGCAGAGGGGGTGCGGGGGACACTGAAGCTTTCTTT
CATSRGGAGDTEAFF
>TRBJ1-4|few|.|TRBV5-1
TGCGCCAGCAGCTTGGCGACAGGCCAAGCCCCGGGCGAAAAACTGTTTTTT
CASSLATGQAPGEKLFF
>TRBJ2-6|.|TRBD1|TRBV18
TGTGCCAGCTCACAGAGGACAGGGGGCTCTGGGGCCAACGTCCTGACTTTC
CASSQRTGGSGANVLTF
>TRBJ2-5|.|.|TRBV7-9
TGTGCCAGCAGCCTCCTTGGACAGATCGCACAAGAGACCCAGTACTTC
CASSLLGQIAQETQYF
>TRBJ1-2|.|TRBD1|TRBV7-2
TGTGCCAGCAGCTTCGCTTCGGACAGGGGGGTGGGTGGCTACACCTTC
CASSFASDRGVGGYTF
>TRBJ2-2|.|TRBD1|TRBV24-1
TGTGCCACCAGTGATCCAGGGACAGGGTACACCGGGGAGCTGTTTTTT
CATSDPGTGYTGELFF
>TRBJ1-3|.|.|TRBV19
TGTGCCAGTAGCCATACTAGGGGAAACACCATATATTTT
CASSHTRGNTIYF
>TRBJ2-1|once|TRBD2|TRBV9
TGTGCCAGCAGCGTCGGGACTAGCGGAGCCTACAATGAGCAGTTCTTC
CASSVGTSGAYNEQFF
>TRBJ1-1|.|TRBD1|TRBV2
TGTGCCAGCAGTTCCGGGACAGGGCCACTTATGACTGAAGCTTTCTTT
CASSSGTGPLMTEAFF
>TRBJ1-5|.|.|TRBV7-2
TGTGCCAGCAGCTTAGTGTCGGGTTCCAATCAGCCCCAGCATTTT
CASSLVSGSNQPQHF
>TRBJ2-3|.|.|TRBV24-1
TGTGCCACCAGTGATTTCCGGGAGTCAGTGTCAGATACGCAGTATTTT
CATSDFRESVSDTQYF
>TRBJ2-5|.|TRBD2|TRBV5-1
TGCGCCAGCAGCCCAAGGACTAGCGGGGGGGCGGAGACCCAGTACTTC
CASSPRTSGGAETQYF
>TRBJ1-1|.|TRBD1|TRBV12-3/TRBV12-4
TGTGCCAGCAGTTTGCTAGGGGGCAGGGTAGCTTTCTTT
CASSLLGGRVAFF
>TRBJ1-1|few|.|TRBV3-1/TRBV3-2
TGTGCCAGCAGCCCGGGCGGGGGAGACACTGAAGCTTTCTTT
CASSPGGGDTEAFF
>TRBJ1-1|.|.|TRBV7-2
TGTGCCAGCAGCTTAGTGCGGGGCTCCACTGAAGCTTTCTTT
CASSLVRGSTEAFF
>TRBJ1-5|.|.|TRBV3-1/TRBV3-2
TGTGCCAGCAGCCAAGTTACAGGGTTCGATCAGCCCCAGCATTTT
CASSQVTGFDQPQHF
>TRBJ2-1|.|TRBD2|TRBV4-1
TGCGCCAGCAGCCAAGGGCAGGGACTAGGGTACAATGAGCAGTTCTTC
CASSQGQGLGYNEQFF
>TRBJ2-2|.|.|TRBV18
TGTGCCAGCTCACCACCCCGCACGGACACCGGGGAGCTGTTTTTT
CASSPPRTDTGELFF
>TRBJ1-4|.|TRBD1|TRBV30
TGTGCCTGGCGGGGACAGCCTGAAAAACTGTTTTTT
CAWRGQPEKLFF
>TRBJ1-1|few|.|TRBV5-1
TGCGCCAGCAGTACGGGATACACTGAAGCTTTCTTT
CASSTGYTEAFF
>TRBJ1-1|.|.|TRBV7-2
TGTGCCAGCAGCTTAGGGGGGGTTACTGAAGCTTTCTTT
CASSLGGVTEAFF
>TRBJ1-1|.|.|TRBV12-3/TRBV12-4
TGTGCCAGCAGTCCGGGGGGCGCTGAAGCTTTCTTT
CASSPGGAEAFF
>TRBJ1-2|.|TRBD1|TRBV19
TGTGCCAGTAGCCTACTCGGGACAGGCAATCCATATGGCTACACCTTC
CASSLLGTGNPYGYTF
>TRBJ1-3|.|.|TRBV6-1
TGTGCCAGCAGTGAAGTCCAGGGTCACTCTGGAAACACCATATATTTT
CASSEVQGHSGNTIYF
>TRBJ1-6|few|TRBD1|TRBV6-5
TGTGCCAGCAGAACTACAGGGGGCGGTAATTCACCCCTCCACTTT
CASRTTGGGNSPLHF
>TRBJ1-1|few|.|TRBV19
TGTGCCAGTAGTATTAGCAGGGGGAACACTGAAGCTTTCTTT
CASSISRGNTEAFF
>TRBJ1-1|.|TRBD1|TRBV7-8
TGTGCCGGAACTGCAGGGGGGAACACTGAAGCTTTCTTT
CAGTAGGNTEAFF
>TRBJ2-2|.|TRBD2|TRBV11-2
TGTGCCAGCAGTTATGGACTAGCTAGGACCGGGGAGCTGTTTTTT
CASSYGLARTGELFF
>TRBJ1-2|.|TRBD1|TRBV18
TGTGCCAGCTCACCAACCGCAGGGGGCGATGGCTACACCTTC
CASSPTAGGDGYTF
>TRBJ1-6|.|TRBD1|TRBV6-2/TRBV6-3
TGTGCCAGCAGCTTTGGGACAGGGGTCTCACCCCTCCACTTT
CASSFGTGVSPLHF
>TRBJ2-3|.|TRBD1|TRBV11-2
TGTGCCAGCAGCCCTGGACAGGGCAGTGGAGATACGCAGTATTTT
CASSPGQGSGDTQYF
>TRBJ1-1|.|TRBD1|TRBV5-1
TGCGCCAGCAGCTCCGGACAGGGGGCGGACACTGAAGCTTTCTTT
CASSSGQGADTEAFF
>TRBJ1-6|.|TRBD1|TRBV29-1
TGCAGCGTCCCGGGACAGGGGCCCGGTTCACCCCTCCACTTT
CSVPGQGPGSPLHF
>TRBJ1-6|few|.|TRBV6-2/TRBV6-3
TGTGCCAGCAGTTCCGCCCGGGACTACTATAATTCACCCCTCCACTTT
CASSSARDYYNSPLHF
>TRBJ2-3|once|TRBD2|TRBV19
TGTGCCAGTAGTATAGTAGCTAGCGGGGGGGCCACAGATACGCAGTATTTT
CASSIVASGGATDTQYF
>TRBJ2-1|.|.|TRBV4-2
TGTGCCAGCAGCCAAGTTGGGAGAGTACTCGTCGGGAATGAGCAGTTCTTC
CASSQVGRVLVGNEQFF
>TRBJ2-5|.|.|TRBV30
TGTGCCTGGAGTATCCGACAGGCTCAAGAGACCCAGTACTTC
CAWSIRQAQETQYF
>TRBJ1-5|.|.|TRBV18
TGTGCCAGCTCACGGGCGTCCAATCAGCCCCAGCATTTT
CASSRASNQPQHF
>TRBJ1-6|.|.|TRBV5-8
TGTGCCAGCAGCTTTAGAAATTCACCCCTCCACTTT
CASSFRNSPLHF
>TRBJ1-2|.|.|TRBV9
TGTGCCAGCAGCGGAAGACTGGGTAACTATGGCTACACCTTC
CASSGRLGNYGYTF
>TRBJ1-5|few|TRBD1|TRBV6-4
TGTGCCAGCATCCCCCGGCGGACAGGCCCGCCGCGGCAGCCCCAGCATTTT
CASIPRRTGPPRQPQHF
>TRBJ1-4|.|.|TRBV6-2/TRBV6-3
TGTGCCAGCAGTTTAAATGAAAAACTGTTTTTT
CASSLNEKLFF
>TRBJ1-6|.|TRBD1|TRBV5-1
TGCGCCAGCAGCTTGGAGACAGGGGATTCACCCCTCCACTTT
CASSLETGDSPLHF
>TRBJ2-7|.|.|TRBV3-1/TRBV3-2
TGTGCCAGCAGCCAAGCTCCAGGGGAGAACTACGAGCAGTACTTC
CASSQAPGENYEQYF
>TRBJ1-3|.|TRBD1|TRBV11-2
TGTGCCAGCAGCTCTTGGACAGGGAGTTTGTATTTT
CASSSWTGSLYF
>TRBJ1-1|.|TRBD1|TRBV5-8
TGTGCCAGCAGCCCAAGGGACAGAAACATGAACACTGAAGCTTTCTTT
CASSPRDRNMNTEAFF
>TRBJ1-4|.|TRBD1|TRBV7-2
TGTGCCAGCAGCCCGACAGGGAATTGGGGTTCGGAAAAACTGTTTTTT
CASSPTGNWGSEKLFF
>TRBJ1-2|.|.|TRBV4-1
TGCGCCAGCAGCCAAGAAGCGTGGTACGGCTACACCTTC
CASSQEAWYGYTF
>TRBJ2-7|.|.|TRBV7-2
TGTGCCAGCAGGGGGGGGCCGCTTGCAGGCTCCTACGAGCAGTACTTC
CASRGGPLAGSYEQYF